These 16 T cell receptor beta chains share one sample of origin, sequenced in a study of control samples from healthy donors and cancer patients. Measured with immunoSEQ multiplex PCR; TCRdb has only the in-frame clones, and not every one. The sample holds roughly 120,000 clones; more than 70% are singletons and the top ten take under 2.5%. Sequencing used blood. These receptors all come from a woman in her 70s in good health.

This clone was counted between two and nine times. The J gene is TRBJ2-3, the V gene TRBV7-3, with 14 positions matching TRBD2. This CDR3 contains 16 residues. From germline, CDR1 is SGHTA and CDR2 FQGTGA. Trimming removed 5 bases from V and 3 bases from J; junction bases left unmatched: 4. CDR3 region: CASSKGTSGGTDTQYF. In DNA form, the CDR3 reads TGTGCCAGCAGCAAAGGGACTAGCGGGGGAACAGATACGCAGTATTTT.

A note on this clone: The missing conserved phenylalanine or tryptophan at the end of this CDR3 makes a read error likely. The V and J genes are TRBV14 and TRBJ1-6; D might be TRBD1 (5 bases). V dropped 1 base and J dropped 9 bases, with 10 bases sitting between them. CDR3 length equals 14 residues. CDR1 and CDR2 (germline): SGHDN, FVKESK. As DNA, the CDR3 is TGTGCCAGCAGCCAAGGGCCCCAGGGTTCACCCCTCCACCTT. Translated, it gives CASSQGPQGSPLHL.

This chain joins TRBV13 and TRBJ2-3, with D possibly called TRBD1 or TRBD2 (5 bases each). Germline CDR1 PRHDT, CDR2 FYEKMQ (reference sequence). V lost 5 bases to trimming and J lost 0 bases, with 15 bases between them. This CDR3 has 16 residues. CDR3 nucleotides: TGTGCCAGCAGCCCGCGAGGGACCACTAGCACAGATACGCAGTATTTT. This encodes CASSPRGTTSTDTQYF. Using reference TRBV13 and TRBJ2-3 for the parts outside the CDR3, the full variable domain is AAGVIQSPRHLIKEKRETATLKCYPIPRHDTVYWYQQGPGQDPQFLISFYEKMQSDKGSIPDRFSAQQFSDYHSELNMSSLELGDSALYFCASSPRGTTSTDTQYFGPGTRLTVL.

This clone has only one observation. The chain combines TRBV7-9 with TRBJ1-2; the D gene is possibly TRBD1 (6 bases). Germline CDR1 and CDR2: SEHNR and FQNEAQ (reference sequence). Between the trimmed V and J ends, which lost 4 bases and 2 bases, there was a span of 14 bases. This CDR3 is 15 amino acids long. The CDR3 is CASSSSDRPNYGYTF. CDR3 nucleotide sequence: TGTGCCAGCAGCTCGTCCGACAGGCCGAACTATGGCTACACCTTC.

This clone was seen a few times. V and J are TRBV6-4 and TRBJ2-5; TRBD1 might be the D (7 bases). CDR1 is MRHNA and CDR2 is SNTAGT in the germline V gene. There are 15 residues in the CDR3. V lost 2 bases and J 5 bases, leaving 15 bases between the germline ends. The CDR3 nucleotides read TGTGCCAGCAGTGACGAGACAGGGAGGCCGGAGACCCAGTACTTC. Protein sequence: CASSDETGRPETQYF.

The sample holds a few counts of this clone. The CDR3 region has the DNA TGTGCCAGCAGCTTGGGGGGCGCCTCCTACGAGCAGTACTTC. This codes for CASSLGGASYEQYF. The V call is TRBV5-4, the J call TRBJ2-7; TRBD1 might be the D (5 bases). Germline assignment: CDR1 SGHNT and CDR2 YYREEE (reference sequence). The CDR3 covers 14 residues. V dropped 0 bases and J dropped 0 bases, with 7 bases sitting between them.

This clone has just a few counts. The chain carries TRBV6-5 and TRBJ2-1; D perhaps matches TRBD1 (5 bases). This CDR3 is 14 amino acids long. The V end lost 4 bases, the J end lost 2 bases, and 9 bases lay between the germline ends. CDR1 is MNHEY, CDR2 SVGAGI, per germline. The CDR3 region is CASSSLRAYNEQFF. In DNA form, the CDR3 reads TGTGCCAGCAGTTCTCTCAGGGCCTACAATGAGCAGTTCTTC.

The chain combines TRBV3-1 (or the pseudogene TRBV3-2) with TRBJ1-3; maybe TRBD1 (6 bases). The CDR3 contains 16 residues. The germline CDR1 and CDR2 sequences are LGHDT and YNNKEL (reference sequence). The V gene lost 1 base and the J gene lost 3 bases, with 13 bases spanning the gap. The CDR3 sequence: CASSQVLQGVGNTIYF. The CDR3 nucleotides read TGTGCCAGCAGCCAAGTTTTACAGGGTGTTGGAAACACCATATATTTT.

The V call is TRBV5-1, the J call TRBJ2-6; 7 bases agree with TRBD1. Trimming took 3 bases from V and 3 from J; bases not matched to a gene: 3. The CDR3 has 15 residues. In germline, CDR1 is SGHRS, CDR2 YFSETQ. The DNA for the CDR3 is TGCGCCAGCAGCTGGGGACAGATTGGGGCCAACGTCCTGACTTTC. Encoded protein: CASSWGQIGANVLTF.

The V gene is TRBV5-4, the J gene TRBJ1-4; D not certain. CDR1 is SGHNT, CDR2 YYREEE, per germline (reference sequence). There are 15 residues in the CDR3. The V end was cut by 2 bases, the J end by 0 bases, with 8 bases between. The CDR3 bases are TGTGCCAGCAGCTTAGGCCCAGCAACTAATGAAAAACTGTTTTTT. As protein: CASSLGPATNEKLFF.

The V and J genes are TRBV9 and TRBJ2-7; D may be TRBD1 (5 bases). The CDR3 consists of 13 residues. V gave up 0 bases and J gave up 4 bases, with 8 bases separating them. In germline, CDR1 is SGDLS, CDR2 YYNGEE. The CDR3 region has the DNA TGTGCCAGCAGCGTAGAGGGGCTGTACGAGCAGTACTTC. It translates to CASSVEGLYEQYF.

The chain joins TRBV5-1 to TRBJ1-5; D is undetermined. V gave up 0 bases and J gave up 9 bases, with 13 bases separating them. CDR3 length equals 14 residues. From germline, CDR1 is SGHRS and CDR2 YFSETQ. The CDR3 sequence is CASSLVGLAGPQHF. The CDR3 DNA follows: TGCGCCAGCAGCTTGGTCGGGTTAGCAGGGCCCCAGCATTTT.

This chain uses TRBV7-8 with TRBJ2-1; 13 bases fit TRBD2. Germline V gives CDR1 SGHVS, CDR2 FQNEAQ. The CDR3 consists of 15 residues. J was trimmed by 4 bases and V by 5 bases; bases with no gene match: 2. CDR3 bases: TGTGCCAGCAGCATGGGACTAGCGGGGTACAATGAGCAGTTCTTC. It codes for CASSMGLAGYNEQFF. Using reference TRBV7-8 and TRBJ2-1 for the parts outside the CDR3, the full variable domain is GAGVSQSPRYKVAKRGQDVALRCDPISGHVSLFWYQQALGQGPEFLTYFQNEAQLDKSGLPSDRFFAERPEGSVSTLKIQRTQQEDSAVYLCASSMGLAGYNEQFFGPGTRLTVL.

The CDR3 loop is CASSQGHSANYGYTF. DNA of the CDR3: TGCGCCAGCAGCCAGGGACATTCAGCTAACTATGGCTACACCTTC. The chain uses TRBV4-1 and TRBJ1-2, with D perhaps TRBD1 (6 bases). V lost 3 bases, J lost 0 bases, and 11 bases lay in between. This CDR3 has 15 residues. The germline V gene has CDR1 MGHRA and CDR2 YSYEKL.

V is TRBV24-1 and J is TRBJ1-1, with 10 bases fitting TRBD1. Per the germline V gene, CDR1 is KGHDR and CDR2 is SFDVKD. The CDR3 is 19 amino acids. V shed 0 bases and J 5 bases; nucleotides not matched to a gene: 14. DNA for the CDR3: TGTGCCACCAGTGATTTGCAGGGGACAGGGGATACCCGAGGGACTGAAGCTTTCTTT. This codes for CATSDLQGTGDTRGTEAFF.

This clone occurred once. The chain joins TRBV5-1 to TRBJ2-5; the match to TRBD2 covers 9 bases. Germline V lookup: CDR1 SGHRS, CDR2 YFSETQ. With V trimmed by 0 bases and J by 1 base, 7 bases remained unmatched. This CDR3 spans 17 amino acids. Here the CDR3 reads CASSLGVAGVFQETQYF. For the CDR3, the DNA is TGCGCCAGCAGCTTGGGGGTAGCGGGGGTGTTCCAAGAGACCCAGTACTTC.